The 3 T cell receptor beta chains below come from one sample, sequenced in a study of cytomegalovirus exposure and HLA in healthy donors. Primers for the PCR totalled 60 Vbeta and 13 Jbeta. The protocol was immunoSEQ multiplex PCR, while the TCRdb copy is restricted to in-frame clones and leaves out a portion. This table has about 120,000 clones, about 83% appearing once. The sequencing sample was made of PBMCs. The receptor set was obtained from a female donor in good health and CMV-seronegative.

This clone has only one observation. This rearrangement joins TRBV18 to TRBJ1-3, with TRBD1 matching over 10 bases. The V and J ends lost 4 bases and 4 bases, in that order; junction bases with no gene match: 7. Germline-derived CDR1 and CDR2 are KGHSH and LQKENI. The CDR3 contains 16 residues. The CDR3 here is CASSLPTGGSGNTIYF. CDR3 coding DNA: TGTGCCAGCTCACTCCCGACAGGGGGCTCCGGAAACACCATATATTTT. Complete variable domain (other parts from reference TRBV18 and TRBJ1-3): NAGVMQNPRHLVRRRGQEARLRCSPMKGHSHVYWYRQLPEEGLKFMVYLQKENIIDESGMPKERFSAEFPKEGPSILRIQQVVRGDSAAYFCASSLPTGGSGNTIYFGEGSWLTVV.

The V gene is TRBV23-1, the J gene TRBJ1-3; D is unclear. TRBV23-1 is an ORF; its function is uncertain. Trimming took 4 bases from V and 4 from J, leaving 14 bases between them. CDR3 length: 15 residues. In nucleotides, the CDR3 is TGCGCCAGCAGTCGCCGCGGGTTATCAGGAAACACCATATATTTT. Translated: CASSRRGLSGNTIYF.

The chain couples TRBV7-9 to TRBJ1-1; tentatively, D is TRBD1 (6 bases). The length of the CDR3 is 15 residues. Trimming took off 0 bases at V and 1 base at J, with 9 bases between the two ends. Germline V gene data show CDR1 as SEHNR and CDR2 as FQNEAQ (reference sequence). CDR3 protein: CASSLAGHTNTEAFF. DNA for the CDR3: TGTGCCAGCAGCTTAGCGGGACACACGAACACTGAAGCTTTCTTT.